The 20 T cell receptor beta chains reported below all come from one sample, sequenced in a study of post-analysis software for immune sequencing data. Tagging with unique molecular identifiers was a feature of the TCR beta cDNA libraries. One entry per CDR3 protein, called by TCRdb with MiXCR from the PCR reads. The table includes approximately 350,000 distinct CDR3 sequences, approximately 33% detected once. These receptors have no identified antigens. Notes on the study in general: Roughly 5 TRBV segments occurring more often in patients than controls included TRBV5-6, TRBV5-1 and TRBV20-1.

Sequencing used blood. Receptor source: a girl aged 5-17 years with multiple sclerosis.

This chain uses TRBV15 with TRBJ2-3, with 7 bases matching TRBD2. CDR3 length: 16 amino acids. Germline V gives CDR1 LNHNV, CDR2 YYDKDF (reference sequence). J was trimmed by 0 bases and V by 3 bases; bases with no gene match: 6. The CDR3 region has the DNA TGTGCCACCAGCAGGGGAGGGACTTCTAGCACAGATACGCAGTATTTT. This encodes CATSRGGTSSTDTQYF.

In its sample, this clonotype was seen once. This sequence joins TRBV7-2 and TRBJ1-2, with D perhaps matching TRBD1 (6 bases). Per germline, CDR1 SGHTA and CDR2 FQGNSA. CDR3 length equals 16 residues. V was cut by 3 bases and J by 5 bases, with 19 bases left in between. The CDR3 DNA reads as TGTGCCAGCAGCTTTGGAGGGGGGTTGGGAGATTATGGCTACACCTTC. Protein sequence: CASSFGGGLGDYGYTF.

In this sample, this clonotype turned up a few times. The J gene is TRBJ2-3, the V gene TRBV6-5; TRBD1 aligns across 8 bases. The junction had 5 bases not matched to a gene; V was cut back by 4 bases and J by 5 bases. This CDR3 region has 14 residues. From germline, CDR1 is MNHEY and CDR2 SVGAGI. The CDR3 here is CASSSGQGVDTQYF. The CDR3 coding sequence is TGTGCCAGCAGTTCCGGACAGGGAGTAGATACGCAGTATTTT.

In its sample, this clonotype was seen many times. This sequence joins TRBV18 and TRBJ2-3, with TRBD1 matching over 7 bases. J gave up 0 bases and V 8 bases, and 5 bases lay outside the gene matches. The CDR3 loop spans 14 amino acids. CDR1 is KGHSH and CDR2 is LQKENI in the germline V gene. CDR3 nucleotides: TGTGCCAGCAGCCCGGGACAGAGCACAGATACGCAGTATTTT. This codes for CASSPGQSTDTQYF.

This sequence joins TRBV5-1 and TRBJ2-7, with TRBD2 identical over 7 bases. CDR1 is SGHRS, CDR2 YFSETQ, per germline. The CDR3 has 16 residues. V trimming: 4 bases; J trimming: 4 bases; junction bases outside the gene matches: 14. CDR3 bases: TGCGCCAGCAGCCTAACCTTCGGTCCGGGGGGATACGAGCAGTACTTC. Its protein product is CASSLTFGPGGYEQYF.

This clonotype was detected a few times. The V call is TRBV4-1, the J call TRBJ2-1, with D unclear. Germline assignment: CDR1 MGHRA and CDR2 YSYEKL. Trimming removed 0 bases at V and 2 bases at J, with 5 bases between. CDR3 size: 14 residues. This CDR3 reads CASSQEPAYNEQFF. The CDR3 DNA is TGCGCCAGCAGCCAAGAGCCTGCCTACAATGAGCAGTTCTTC.

As DNA, the CDR3 is TGTGCCAGCAGCTTAGAGGCACAGGCCTACGAGCAGTACTTC. Its protein product is CASSLEAQAYEQYF. The chain joins TRBV7-2 to TRBJ2-7; TRBD1 might be the D (5 bases). The V gene lost 1 base and the J gene lost 2 bases, with 9 bases spanning the gap. Looked up from germline, CDR1 is SGHTA and CDR2 is FQGNSA. There are 14 residues in the CDR3.

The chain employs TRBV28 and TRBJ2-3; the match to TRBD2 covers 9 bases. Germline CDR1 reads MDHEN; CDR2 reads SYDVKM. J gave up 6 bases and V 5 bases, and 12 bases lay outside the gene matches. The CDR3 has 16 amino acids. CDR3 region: CASSRSGLAIKDTQYF. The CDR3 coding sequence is TGTGCCAGCAGTAGATCGGGACTAGCTATAAAGGATACGCAGTATTTT.

The CDR3 region is CASSVSGGANEQFF. CDR3 coding DNA: TGTGCCAGCAGTGTCAGCGGGGGGGCTAATGAGCAGTTCTTC. The rearrangement joins TRBV6-1 to TRBJ2-1; 10 nucleotides line up with TRBD2. Germline V gene lookup returns CDR1 MNHNS and CDR2 SASEGT. This CDR3 has 14 residues. V shed 4 bases and J 7 bases; nucleotides not matched to a gene: 4.

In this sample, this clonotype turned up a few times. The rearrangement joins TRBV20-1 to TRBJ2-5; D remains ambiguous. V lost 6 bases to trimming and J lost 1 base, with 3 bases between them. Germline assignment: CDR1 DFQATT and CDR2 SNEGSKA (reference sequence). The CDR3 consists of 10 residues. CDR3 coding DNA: TGCAGTGCCTTCCAAGAGACCCAGTACTTC. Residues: CSAFQETQYF.

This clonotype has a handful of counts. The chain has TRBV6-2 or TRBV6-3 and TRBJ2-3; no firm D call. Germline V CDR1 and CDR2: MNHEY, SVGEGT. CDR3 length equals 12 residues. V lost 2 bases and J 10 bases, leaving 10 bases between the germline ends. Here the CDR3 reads CASSYRGRPQYF. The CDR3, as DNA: TGTGCCAGCAGTTACCGCGGCCGACCGCAGTATTTT.

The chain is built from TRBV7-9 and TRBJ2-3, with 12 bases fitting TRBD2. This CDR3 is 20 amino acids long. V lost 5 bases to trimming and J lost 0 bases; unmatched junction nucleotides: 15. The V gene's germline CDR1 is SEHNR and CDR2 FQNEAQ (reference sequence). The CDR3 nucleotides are TGTGCCAGCAGCCCCCGAGTAAGTCGGACTAGCGGGGATAGCACAGATACGCAGTATTTT. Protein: CASSPRVSRTSGDSTDTQYF.

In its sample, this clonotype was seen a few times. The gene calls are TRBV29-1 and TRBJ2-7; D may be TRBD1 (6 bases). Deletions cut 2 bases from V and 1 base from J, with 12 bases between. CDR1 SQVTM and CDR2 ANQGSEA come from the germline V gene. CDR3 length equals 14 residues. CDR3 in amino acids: CSVESRGNSYEQYF. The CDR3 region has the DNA TGCAGCGTTGAATCCAGGGGAAATTCCTACGAGCAGTACTTC.

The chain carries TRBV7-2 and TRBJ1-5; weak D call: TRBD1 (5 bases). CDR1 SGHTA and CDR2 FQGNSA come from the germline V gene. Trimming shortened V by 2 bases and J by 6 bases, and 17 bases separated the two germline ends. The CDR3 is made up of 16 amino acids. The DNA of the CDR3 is TGTGCCAGCAGCTTATACCGTCGGGGGGAAACTCAGCCCCAGCATTTT. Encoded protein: CASSLYRRGETQPQHF.

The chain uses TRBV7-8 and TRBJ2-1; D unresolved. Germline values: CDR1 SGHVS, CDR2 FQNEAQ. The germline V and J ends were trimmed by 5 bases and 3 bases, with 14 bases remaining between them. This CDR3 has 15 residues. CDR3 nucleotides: TGTGCCAGCAGCCCCCCCATAGGCGGCTACAATGAGCAGTTCTTC. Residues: CASSPPIGGYNEQFF.

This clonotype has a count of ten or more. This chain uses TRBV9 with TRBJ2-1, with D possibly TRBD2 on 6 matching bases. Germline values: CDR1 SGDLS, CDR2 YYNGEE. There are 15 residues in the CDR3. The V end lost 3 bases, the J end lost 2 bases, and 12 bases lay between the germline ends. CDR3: CASSATGDPYNEQFF. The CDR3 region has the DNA TGTGCCAGCAGCGCAACGGGGGACCCCTACAATGAGCAGTTCTTC.

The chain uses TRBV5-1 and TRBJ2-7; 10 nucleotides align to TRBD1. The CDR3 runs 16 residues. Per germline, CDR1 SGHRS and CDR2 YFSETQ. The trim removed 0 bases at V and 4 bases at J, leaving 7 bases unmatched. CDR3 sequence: CASSLVTGGWSYEQYF. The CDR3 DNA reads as TGCGCCAGCAGCTTGGTGACAGGGGGCTGGTCGTACGAGCAGTACTTC.

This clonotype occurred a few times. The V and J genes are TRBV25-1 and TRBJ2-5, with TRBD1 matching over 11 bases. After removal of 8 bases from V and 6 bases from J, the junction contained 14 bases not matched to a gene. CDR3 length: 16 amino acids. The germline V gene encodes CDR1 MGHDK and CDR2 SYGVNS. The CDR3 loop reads CASVGPGQGVWQTQYF. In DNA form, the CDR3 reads TGTGCCAGCGTGGGGCCGGGACAGGGGGTTTGGCAGACCCAGTACTTC.

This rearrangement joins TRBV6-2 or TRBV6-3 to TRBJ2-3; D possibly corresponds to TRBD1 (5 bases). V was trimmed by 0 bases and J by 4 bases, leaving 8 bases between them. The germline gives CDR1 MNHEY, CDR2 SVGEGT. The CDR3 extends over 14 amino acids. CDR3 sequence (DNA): TGTGCCAGCAGTTACTCAGGGGTTCCAGATACGCAGTATTTT. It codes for CASSYSGVPDTQYF.

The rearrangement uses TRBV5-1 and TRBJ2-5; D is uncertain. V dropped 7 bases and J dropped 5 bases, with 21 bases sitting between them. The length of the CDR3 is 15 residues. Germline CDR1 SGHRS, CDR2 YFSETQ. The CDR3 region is CASRSGAATLETQYF. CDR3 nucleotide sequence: TGCGCCAGCCGCTCCGGTGCCGCCACGCTGGAGACCCAGTACTTC.